Below are 13 T cell receptor beta chains sequenced from a single sample in a study of post-analysis software for immune sequencing data. The study, taken as a whole, reports: The study found TRBV5-6, TRBV5-1 and TRBV20-1 among five or six TRBV segments more frequent in patients than controls.

Antigens of these TCRs are unknown. Included in the TCR beta cDNA libraries were unique molecular identifiers. Using its own MiXCR run on the PCR reads, TCRdb lists one record per CDR3 protein. This table holds some 890,000 distinct CDR3 sequences, roughly 50% found once. Specimen: blood. Every receptor here comes from a girl under 18 with multiple sclerosis.

V and J are TRBV20-1 and TRBJ2-3; 13 nucleotides match TRBD2. This CDR3 region has 21 residues. CDR1 and CDR2 (germline): DFQATT, SNEGSKA (reference sequence). V was pared by 3 bases and J by 0 bases, with 18 bases of the junction left unmatched. The CDR3 loop is CSASGIVGLAGEETSTDTQYF. CDR3 sequence (DNA): TGCAGTGCTAGCGGGATTGTTGGACTAGCGGGGGAGGAAACTAGCACAGATACGCAGTATTTT.

The sample holds a few counts of this clonotype. The chain recombines TRBV29-1 with TRBJ2-5, with D possibly being TRBD1 (6 bases). CDR3 length: 11 residues. Trimming left V 8 bases short and J 5 bases short, with 12 bases between. The germline gives CDR1 SQVTM, CDR2 ANQGSEA. The CDR3 here is CSLDRGETQYF. DNA of the CDR3: TGCAGCTTGGACAGAGGGGAGACCCAGTACTTC.

The chain employs TRBV18 and TRBJ2-7; TRBD2 matches 7 bases. J gave up 8 bases and V 1 base, and 5 bases lay outside the gene matches. The germline gives CDR1 KGHSH, CDR2 LQKENI. The CDR3 length is 13 residues. CDR3 sequence (DNA): TGTGCCAGCTCACCACAGGAGGGACTAAAGCAGTACTTC. Translation: CASSPQEGLKQYF.

This chain links TRBV20-1 with TRBJ2-1; 9 bases are a match to TRBD2. Germline V gene data show CDR1 as DFQATT and CDR2 as SNEGSKA (reference sequence). The CDR3 runs to 13 residues. With V trimmed by 3 bases and J by 7 bases, 4 bases remained unmatched. The CDR3 sequence is CSARREGGNEQFF. The CDR3 DNA reads as TGCAGTGCTAGGCGGGAGGGGGGGAATGAGCAGTTCTTC.

This clonotype was observed a few times. The V call is TRBV5-1, the J call TRBJ2-7; 7 bases are shared with TRBD1. The J segment lost 1 base and the V segment lost 0 bases, leaving 7 bases of the junction unmatched. The germline CDR1 and CDR2 sequences are SGHRS and YFSETQ. There are 16 residues in the CDR3. The CDR3 DNA sequence: TGCGCCAGCAGCTTGGACACAGGGGTTCTTTCCTACGAGCAGTACTTC. This sequence encodes CASSLDTGVLSYEQYF.

V is TRBV7-2 and J is TRBJ2-7; no reliable D call. CDR3 length equals 14 residues. V gave up 4 bases and J gave up 3 bases, with 13 bases separating them. Germline V gene data show CDR1 as SGHTA and CDR2 as FQGNSA. DNA for the CDR3: TGTGCCAGCAGCTCATATTATCTGAGCTACGAGCAGTACTTC. Translating gives CASSSYYLSYEQYF.

The chain combines TRBV10-3 with TRBJ1-2; D not certain. Trimming removed 0 bases from V and 1 base from J, with 6 bases in between. Germline lookup yields CDR1 ENHRY and CDR2 SYGVKD. The CDR3 contains 14 residues. CDR3 protein: CAISESYGNYGYTF. The DNA of the CDR3 is TGTGCCATCAGTGAGTCTTACGGTAACTATGGCTACACCTTC.

The chain couples TRBV20-1 to TRBJ1-6, with D uncertain. Germline V gives CDR1 DFQATT, CDR2 SNEGSKA (reference sequence). This CDR3 comprises 13 residues. With 3 bases removed from V and 9 bases from J, the gap between germline ends came to 12 bases. Written as DNA, the CDR3 is TGCAGTGCTAGGGAAGGGTCGGGTTCACCCCTCCACTTT. Translated, it gives CSAREGSGSPLHF.

CDR3 sequence (DNA): TGCAGCTGGGAGGCGGTGGGAGAGACCCAGTACTTC. This encodes CSWEAVGETQYF. The V and J genes are TRBV29-1 and TRBJ2-5, with D possibly matching TRBD2 (6 bases). V lost 8 bases and J lost 4, with 14 bases in between. The CDR3 is made up of 12 amino acids. Germline V gives CDR1 SQVTM, CDR2 ANQGSEA.

This clonotype was seen a handful of times. The V and J genes are TRBV29-1 and TRBJ1-2; D may be TRBD1 (6 bases). Germline V gene data show CDR1 as SQVTM and CDR2 as ANQGSEA. This CDR3 contains 14 residues. The V gene lost 2 bases and the J gene lost 4 bases, with 14 bases spanning the gap. CDR3 DNA sequence: TGCAGCGTTGAACTGACAGGAGAAAGCTATGGCTACACCTTC. Its translation: CSVELTGESYGYTF.

The V and J genes are TRBV5-1 and TRBJ2-7, with TRBD1 matching 9 bases. The CDR3 length is 13 residues. With V trimmed by 4 bases and J by 5 bases, 4 bases remained unmatched. Germline CDR1 is SGHRS and CDR2 is YFSETQ. CDR3 amino acids: CASSPDRGNEQYF. CDR3 sequence (DNA): TGCGCCAGCAGCCCAGACAGGGGGAACGAGCAGTACTTC.

V usage is TRBV9 and J usage is TRBJ1-2; 8 nucleotides line up with TRBD1. Losses at the gene ends were 0 bases for V and 6 bases for J; bases not matched to a gene: 10. The CDR3 is made up of 16 amino acids. The germline gives CDR1 SGDLS, CDR2 YYNGEE. In DNA, the CDR3 is TGTGCCAGCAGCGTAGACCCGGACAGGGATGGAGATGGCTACACCTTC. Its protein is CASSVDPDRDGDGYTF.

The chain uses TRBV7-9 and TRBJ2-1; 11 bases agree with TRBD1. The CDR3 sequence is 16 residues long. Trimming cost V 0 bases and J 6 bases; bases outside gene matches: 4. Germline V gene data show CDR1 as SEHNR and CDR2 as FQNEAQ (reference sequence). CDR3 region: CASSLARTGGPNEQFF. CDR3 DNA: TGTGCCAGCAGCTTAGCTAGGACAGGGGGCCCCAATGAGCAGTTCTTC.